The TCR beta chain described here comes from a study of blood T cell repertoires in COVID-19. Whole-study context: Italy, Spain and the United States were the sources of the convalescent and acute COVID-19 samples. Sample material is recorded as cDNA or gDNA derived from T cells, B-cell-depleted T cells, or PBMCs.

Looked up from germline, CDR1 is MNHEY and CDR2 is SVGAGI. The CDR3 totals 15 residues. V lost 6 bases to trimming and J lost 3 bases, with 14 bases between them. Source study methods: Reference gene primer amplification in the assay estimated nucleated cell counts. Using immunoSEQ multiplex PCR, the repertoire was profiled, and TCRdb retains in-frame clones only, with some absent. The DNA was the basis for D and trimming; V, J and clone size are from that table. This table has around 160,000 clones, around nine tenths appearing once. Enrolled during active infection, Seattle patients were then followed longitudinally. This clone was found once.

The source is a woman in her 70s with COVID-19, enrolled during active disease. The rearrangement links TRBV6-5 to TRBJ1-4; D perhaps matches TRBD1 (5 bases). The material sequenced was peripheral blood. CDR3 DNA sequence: TGTGCCAGCAGCCTAGAAAGGGGTTCTAATGAAAAACTGTTTTTT. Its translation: CASSLERGSNEKLFF.